This T cell receptor (beta chain) was captured in a study of blood T cell repertoires in COVID-19 (TCRdb year 2020). For the wider study: The collaborator samples originated in the United States, Italy and Spain and spanned the acute and convalescent phases of COVID-19. The prospective study material was composed of cDNA or gDNA derived from T cells, B-cell-depleted T cells, or PBMCs. The dataset comprised deeply sampled blood TCRbeta repertoires from subjects exposed to, actively infected with, or recovered from COVID-19. The repertoires were released in a freely available public database meant as a resource for research on the immune response to SARS-CoV-2. The samples were drawn from the first 160 participants of the ongoing ImmuneRACE study and from 1,254 subjects provided by 6 global collaborators. The sample metadata nearly always contained a de-identified subject ID, COVID-19 status, age in years and sex. Where available, HLA class I and class II types were obtained from metadata supplied by the sample provider rather than from assay-based typing.

Samples from volunteer blood donors who had recovered from COVID-19 were contributed by a second Seattle source. Collaborating institutions collected whole blood in K2EDTA tubes following their own protocols. Collaborator samples were shipped for TCRbeta analysis as frozen whole blood, isolated PBMCs, or DNA extracted from either sample type. Results and caveats for the whole study, not just this receptor: The amount of clinical and demographic metadata varied by source and participant and was provided uncurated.

Notes on this clone: The clone's antigen remains unknown. Base qualities are not provided; no much larger clone lies one nucleotide away.

Spanning cysteine to phenylalanine, the CDR3 consists of 11 amino acids. Only the CDR3 part of the read is kept: 33 bases, read in frame from the first base. Per the germline V gene, SQVTM is the CDR1 and ANQGSEA is the CDR2. Relative to germline, V is 7 bases shorter and J is 2 bases shorter, with 8 bases between their ends. The immunoSEQ Assay, a bias-controlled multiplex PCR, was used to amplify TCRbeta CDR3 regions from genomic DNA. The original methods were these. The number of nucleated cells in each sample was estimated by amplification of reference gene primers within the assay. To quantify the absolute abundance of each unique TCRbeta CDR3 rearrangement, sequence reads were collapsed and filtered. For each sample, productive Simpson clonality was calculated as the square root of Simpson's diversity index across productive rearrangements. As stored in TCRdb, this immuneACCESS dataset retains in-frame rearrangements with V and J assigned. A fraction of the clones does not appear; measured against another copy, unresolved V genes explain less than half of the discrepancy, and the remainder lacks a known reason. D and trimming were read from the DNA, whereas the V and J calls and clone size are those reported in that table. The sample has approximately 210,000 clones on record, about 88% of them singletons. The top ten clones comprise 6.2% of the sample.

The chain employs TRBV29-1 and TRBJ2-5; the D gene is possibly TRBD1, with 6 bases matching. Material: peripheral blood. The TCR was taken from a woman aged 40 to 49 who had recovered from COVID-19. CDR3 loop: CSGGQQETQYF. The DNA sequence follows: TGCAGCGGTGGACAGCAAGAGACCCAGTACTTC.